The entry below describes one TCR beta chain. This clone was detected once. Its recognized antigen is unknown. No much larger clone is present one base from it, and per-base qualities are unavailable. These data originate in a study of a mutant IDH1 vaccine in newly diagnosed glioma (dated by TCRdb to about 2021). Study-wide context: Vaccination was initiated 4-6 weeks after radiotherapy alone, or concurrently with temozolomide cycles in the chemotherapy-containing groups. Of the 32 patients who were treated, about 62% were male and roughly 38% were female, and the mean age was around 40 years. Before enrollment, patients had received standard therapy of radiotherapy alone, temozolomide alone, or radiochemotherapy with temozolomide; most received the combination. The week-35 safety follow-up was designated visit V12, and the week-47 end of study was designated visit V13. Peripheral blood was drawn at six visits: V03 (baseline), V05, V07, V10, V12 and V13. For exploratory analyses, under 30 treated patients had longitudinal TCRB deep sequencing done wherever samples were available. General conclusions and limits of the study: The authors noted that analyses of patient blood samples could not be reproduced because of sample limitations. PBMC samples for TCRB deep sequencing were selected based on availability. Immune responses induced by the vaccine were seen in approximately 93% of patients across multiple MHC alleles. Pseudoprogression appeared unrelated to alterations in the top peripheral T cell clonotypes detected by TCRB sequencing.

The library was made by the immunoSEQ multiplex PCR assay. Rearranged TCR beta chain sequences were amplified with the hsTCRB Kit following the manufacturer's protocol. An Illumina MiSeq was used to sequence the TCRB libraries. In the authors' own workflow: Demultiplexing, trimming and gene mapping were performed with the kit vendor's proprietary platform. The table comes from immuneACCESS by way of TCRdb, which keeps in-frame sequences with V and J called. Part of the clones is missing from these tables; in studies checked, under half for an unresolved V gene and the rest for unknown reasons. The V and J calls and clone size were taken over from that table, and D and trimming were inferred from the DNA. Recorded for this sample are around 32,000 clones; 80% of them occurred a single time. The ten largest clones take up approximately 2.9% of the sample. The time point label, as the study defines it: week 35, safety follow-up. Every vaccine dose consisted of 300 ug of a 20-mer mutant IDH1 peptide in Montanide, administered subcutaneously together with topical imiquimod. Patients were given eight vaccinations, in weeks 1, 3, 5, 7, 11, 15, 19 and 23, which matched visits V03 through V10. The donors had newly diagnosed IDH1-mutant astrocytomas of WHO grade 3 or 4 that showed loss of nuclear ATRX. The samples were drawn from NOA16, a multicentre, single-arm, open-label phase I trial in Germany that tested a mutant IDH1 peptide vaccine in humans for the first time. Genomic DNA for TCRB sequencing was extracted from EDTA blood using the DNeasy Blood and Tissue Kit.

The specimen comprised PBMCs, sampled from a glioma patient whose treatment included an IDH1 peptide vaccine. The receptor comes from a middle-aged man with glioma. Some clones in this sample may be carry-over from other donors' samples.

The CDR3 reads CASCLGQGQETQYF. The sequenced DNA is TGTGCCAGCTGCCTCGGACAGGGCCAAGAGACCCAGTACTTC. Here the chain combines TRBV6-5 and TRBJ2-5; 8 nucleotides in the junction match TRBD1. From the cysteine up to the phenylalanine, the CDR3 has a length of 14 residues. Only the CDR3 region is kept as DNA, spanning 42 bases read in frame from base 1. The germline V gene yields MNHEY for CDR1 and SVGAGI for CDR2. The germline V and J ends show losses of 8 bases and 1 base respectively, and no gene match explains 6 bases of the junction.